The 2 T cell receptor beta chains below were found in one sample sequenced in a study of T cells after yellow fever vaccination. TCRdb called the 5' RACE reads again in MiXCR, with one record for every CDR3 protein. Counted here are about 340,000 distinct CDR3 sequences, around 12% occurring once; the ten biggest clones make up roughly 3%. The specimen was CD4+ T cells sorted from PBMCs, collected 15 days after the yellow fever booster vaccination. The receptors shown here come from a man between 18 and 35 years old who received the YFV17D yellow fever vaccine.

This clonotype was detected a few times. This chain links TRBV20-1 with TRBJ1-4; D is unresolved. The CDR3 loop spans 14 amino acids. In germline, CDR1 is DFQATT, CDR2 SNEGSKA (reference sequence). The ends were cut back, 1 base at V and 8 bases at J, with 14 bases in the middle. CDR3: CSARVSLGREKLFF. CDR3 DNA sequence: TGCAGTGCTAGAGTATCCCTAGGACGGGAAAAACTGTTTTTT.

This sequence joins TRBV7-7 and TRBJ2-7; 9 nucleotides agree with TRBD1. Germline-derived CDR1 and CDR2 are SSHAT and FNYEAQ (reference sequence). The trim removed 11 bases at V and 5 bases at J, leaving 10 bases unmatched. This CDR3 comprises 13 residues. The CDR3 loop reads CARRQGGYDEQYF. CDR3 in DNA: TGTGCCCGCCGACAGGGGGGGTACGACGAGCAGTACTTC.